A single T cell receptor (beta chain) is shown here with its context. Per the authors' pipeline: Cell counts per sample came from amplifying reference gene primers. The table came from immunoSEQ multiplex PCR; TCRdb's copy has only in-frame clones and leaves some out. The DNA gave D and trimming, while V, J and clone size come from that table. Here the sample spans over 200,000 clones, 88% being singletons. The record originates from a study of blood T cell repertoires in COVID-19. Study background: Samples taken during acute and convalescent COVID-19 were collected in the United States, Italy and Spain. PBMCs, B-cell-depleted T cells, or T cells were the source of the cDNA or gDNA that made up the material.

The CDR3 loop spans 13 amino acids. Trimming stripped 2 bases from V and 6 bases from J, with 6 bases between. Germline V gene sequence: CDR1 SGDLS, CDR2 YYNGEE. The sequencing sample was made of peripheral blood. The TCR sequence derives from a woman aged 40 to 49 who had recovered from COVID-19. The chain uses TRBV9 and TRBJ1-6; no definite D call. The chain's CDR3 is CASSVTSNSPLHF. DNA for the CDR3: TGTGCCAGCAGCGTGACAAGTAATTCACCCCTCCACTTT.